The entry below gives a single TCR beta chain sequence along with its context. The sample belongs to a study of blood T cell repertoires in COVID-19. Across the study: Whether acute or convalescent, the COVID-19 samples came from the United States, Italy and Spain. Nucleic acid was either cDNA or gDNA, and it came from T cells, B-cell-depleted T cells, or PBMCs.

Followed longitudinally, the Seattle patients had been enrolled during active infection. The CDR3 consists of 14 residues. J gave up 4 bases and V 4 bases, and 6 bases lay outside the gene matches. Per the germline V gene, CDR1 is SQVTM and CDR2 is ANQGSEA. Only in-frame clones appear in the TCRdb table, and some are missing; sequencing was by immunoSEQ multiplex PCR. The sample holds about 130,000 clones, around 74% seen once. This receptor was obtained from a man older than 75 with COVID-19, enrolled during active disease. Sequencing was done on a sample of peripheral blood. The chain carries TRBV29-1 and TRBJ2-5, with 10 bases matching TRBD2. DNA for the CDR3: TGCAGCGTTGTTTTAGCGGGAGGACTAGAGACCCAGTACTTC. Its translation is CSVVLAGGLETQYF.